This T cell receptor (beta chain) is from a study of control samples from healthy donors and cancer patients. Sequencing used immunoSEQ multiplex PCR; TCRdb keeps in-frame clones, though not all of them. The data show 350,000 to 450,000 clones, with 90% seen just once and 6% to 7% held by the top ten. The CDR3 has 13 residues. CDR1 and CDR2 from the germline V gene are SNHLY and FYNNEI. Trimming shortened V by 7 bases and J by 5 bases, and 12 bases separated the two germline ends. This TCR derives from a middle-aged man with head and neck cancer. The chain couples TRBV2 to TRBJ1-5; unclear D gene. Sample: PBMCs. DNA of the CDR3: TGTGCCAGCAAGGTCGACGCCTATCAGCCCCAGCATTTT. This sequence encodes CASKVDAYQPQHF.